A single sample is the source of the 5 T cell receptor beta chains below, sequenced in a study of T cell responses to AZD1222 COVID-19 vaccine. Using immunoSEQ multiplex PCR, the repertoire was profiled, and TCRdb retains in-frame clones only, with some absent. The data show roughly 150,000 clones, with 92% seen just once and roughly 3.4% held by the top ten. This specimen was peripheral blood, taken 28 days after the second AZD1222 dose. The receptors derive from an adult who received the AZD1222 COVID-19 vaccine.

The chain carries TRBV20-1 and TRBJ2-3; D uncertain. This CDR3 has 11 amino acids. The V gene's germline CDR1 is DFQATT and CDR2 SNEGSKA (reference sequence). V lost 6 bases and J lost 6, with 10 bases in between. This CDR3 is CSATNMDTQYF. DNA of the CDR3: TGCAGTGCCACCAACATGGATACGCAGTATTTT.

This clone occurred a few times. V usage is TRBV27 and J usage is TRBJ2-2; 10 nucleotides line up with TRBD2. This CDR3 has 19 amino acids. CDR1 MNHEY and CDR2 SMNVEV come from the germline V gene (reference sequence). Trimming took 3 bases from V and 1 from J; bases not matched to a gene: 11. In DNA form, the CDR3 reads TGTGCCAGCAGTTTTTTGGGGTTAGCGGGAGGACTGAACACCGGGGAGCTGTTTTTT. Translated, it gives CASSFLGLAGGLNTGELFF.

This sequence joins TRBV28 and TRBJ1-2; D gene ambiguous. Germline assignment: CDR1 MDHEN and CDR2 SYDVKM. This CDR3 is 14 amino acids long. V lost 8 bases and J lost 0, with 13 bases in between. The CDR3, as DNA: TGTGCCAGCTCCCTGGCGATTCCTAACTATGGCTACACCTTC. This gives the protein CASSLAIPNYGYTF.

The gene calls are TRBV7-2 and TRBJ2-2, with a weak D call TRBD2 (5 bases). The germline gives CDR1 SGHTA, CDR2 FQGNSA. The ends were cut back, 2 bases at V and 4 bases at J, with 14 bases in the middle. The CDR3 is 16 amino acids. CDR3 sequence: CASSLSSGVGTGELFF. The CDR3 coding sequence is TGTGCCAGCAGCTTAAGTTCCGGGGTAGGCACCGGGGAGCTGTTTTTT.

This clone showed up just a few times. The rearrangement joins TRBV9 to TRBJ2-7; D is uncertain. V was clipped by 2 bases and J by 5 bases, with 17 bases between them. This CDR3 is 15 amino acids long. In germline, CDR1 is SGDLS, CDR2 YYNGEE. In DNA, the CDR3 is TGTGCCAGCAGCGTCCGCTCCGGCCCTCGCAACGAGCAGTACTTC. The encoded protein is CASSVRSGPRNEQYF.